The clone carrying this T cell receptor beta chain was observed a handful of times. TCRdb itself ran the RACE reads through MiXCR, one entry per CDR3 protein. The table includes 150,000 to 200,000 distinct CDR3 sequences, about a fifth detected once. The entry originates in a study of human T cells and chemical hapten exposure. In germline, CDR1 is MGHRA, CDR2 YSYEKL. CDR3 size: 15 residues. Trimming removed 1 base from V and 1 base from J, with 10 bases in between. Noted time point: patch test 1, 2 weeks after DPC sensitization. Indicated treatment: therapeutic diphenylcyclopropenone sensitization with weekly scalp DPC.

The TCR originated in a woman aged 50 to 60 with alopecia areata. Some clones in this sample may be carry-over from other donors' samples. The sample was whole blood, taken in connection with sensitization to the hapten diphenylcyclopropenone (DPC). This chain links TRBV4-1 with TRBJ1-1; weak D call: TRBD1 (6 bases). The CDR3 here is CASSQGFRGNTEAFF. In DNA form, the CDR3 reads TGCGCCAGCAGCCAAGGGTTCAGGGGGAACACTGAAGCTTTCTTT.